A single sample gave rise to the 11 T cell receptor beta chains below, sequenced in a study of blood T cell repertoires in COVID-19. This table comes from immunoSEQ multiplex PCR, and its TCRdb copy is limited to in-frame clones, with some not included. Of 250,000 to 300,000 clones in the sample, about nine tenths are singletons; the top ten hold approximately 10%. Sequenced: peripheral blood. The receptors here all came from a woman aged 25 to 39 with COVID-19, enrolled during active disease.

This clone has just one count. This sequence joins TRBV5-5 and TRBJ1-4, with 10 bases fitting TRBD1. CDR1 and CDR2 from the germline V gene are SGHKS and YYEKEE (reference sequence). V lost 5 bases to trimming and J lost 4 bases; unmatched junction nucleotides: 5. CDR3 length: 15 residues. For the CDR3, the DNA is TGTGCCAGCAGTGGGACAGGGGATAATAATGAAAAACTGTTTTTT. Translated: CASSGTGDNNEKLFF.

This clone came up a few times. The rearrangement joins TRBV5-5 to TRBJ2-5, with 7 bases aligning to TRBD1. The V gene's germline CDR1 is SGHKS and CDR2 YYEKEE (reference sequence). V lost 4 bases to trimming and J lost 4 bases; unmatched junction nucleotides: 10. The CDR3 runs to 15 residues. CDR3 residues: CASSLSGGLGETQYF. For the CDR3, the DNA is TGTGCCAGCAGCCTTTCAGGGGGTCTGGGAGAGACCCAGTACTTC. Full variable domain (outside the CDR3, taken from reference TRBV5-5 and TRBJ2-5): DAGVTQSPTHLIKTRGQQVTLRCSPISGHKSVSWYQQVLGQGPQFIFQYYEKEERGRGNFPDRFSARQFPNYSSELNVNALLLGDSALYLCASSLSGGLGETQYFGPGTRLLVL.

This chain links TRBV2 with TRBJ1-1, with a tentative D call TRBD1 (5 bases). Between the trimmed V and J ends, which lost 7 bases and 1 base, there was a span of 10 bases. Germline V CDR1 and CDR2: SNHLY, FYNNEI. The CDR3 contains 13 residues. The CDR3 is CASIPDRNTEAFF. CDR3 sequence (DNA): TGTGCCAGCATTCCAGACAGGAACACTGAAGCTTTCTTT.

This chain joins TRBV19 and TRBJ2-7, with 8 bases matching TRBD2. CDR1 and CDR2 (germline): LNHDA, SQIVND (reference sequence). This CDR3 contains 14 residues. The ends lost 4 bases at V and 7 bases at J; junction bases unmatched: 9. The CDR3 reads CASSTGTRGGEQYF. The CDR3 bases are TGTGCCAGTAGTACAGGGACTAGGGGGGGAGAGCAGTACTTC. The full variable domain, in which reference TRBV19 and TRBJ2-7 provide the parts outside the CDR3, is DGGITQSPKYLFRKEGQNVTLSCEQNLNHDAMYWYRQDPGQGLRLIYYSQIVNDFQKGDIAEGYSVSREKKESFPLTVTSAQKNPTAFYLCASSTGTRGGEQYFGPGTRLTVT.

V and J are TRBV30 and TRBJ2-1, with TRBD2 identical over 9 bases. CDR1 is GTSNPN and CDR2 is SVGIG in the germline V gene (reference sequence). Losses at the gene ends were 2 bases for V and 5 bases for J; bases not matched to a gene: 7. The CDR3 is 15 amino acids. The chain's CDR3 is CAWSNLRLADNEQFF. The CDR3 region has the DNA TGTGCCTGGAGTAACTTGAGACTAGCGGACAATGAGCAGTTCTTC. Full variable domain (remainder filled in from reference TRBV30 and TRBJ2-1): SQTIHQWPATLVQPVGSPLSLECTVEGTSNPNLYWYRQAAGRGLQLLFYSVGIGQISSEVPQNLSASRPQDRQFILSSKKLLLSDSGFYLCAWSNLRLADNEQFFGPGTRLTVL.

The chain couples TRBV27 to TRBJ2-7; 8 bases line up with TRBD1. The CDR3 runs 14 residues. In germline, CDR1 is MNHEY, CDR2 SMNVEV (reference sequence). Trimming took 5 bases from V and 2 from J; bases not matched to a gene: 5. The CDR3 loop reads CASSPTGGTYEQYF. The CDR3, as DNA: TGTGCCAGCAGTCCAACAGGGGGTACCTACGAGCAGTACTTC.

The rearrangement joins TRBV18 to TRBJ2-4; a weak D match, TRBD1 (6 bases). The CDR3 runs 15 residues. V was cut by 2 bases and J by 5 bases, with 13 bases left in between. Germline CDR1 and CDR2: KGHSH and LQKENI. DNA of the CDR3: TGTGCCAGCTCACCATTGCAGGGGCGAGAAAACATTCAGTACTTC. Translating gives CASSPLQGRENIQYF.

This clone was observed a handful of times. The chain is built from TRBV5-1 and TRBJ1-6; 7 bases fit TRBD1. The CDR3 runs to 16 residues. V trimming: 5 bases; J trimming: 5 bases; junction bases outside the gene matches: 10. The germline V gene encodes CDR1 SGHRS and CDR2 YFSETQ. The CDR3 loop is CASSHYRDRDNSPLHF. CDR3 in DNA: TGCGCCAGCAGTCATTACCGGGACAGAGATAATTCACCCCTCCACTTT.

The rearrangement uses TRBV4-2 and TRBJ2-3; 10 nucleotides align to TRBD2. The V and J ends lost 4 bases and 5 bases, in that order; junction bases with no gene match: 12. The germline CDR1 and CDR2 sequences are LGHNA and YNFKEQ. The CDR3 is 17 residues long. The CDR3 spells CASSRGLSGRARDTQYF. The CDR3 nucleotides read TGTGCCAGCAGCCGGGGTTTGAGCGGGAGGGCCAGAGATACGCAGTATTTT.

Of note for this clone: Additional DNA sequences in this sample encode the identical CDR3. CDR3 region: CASSLAGGEKLFF. CDR3 nucleotide sequence: TGTGCCAGCAGCTTAGCGGGGGGTGAAAAACTGTTTTTT. This sequence joins TRBV7-9 and TRBJ1-4; possible D gene TRBD1, 5 bases. This CDR3 spans 13 amino acids. Looked up from germline, CDR1 is SEHNR and CDR2 is FQNEAQ (reference sequence). Trimming took 0 bases from V and 7 from J, leaving 6 bases between them.

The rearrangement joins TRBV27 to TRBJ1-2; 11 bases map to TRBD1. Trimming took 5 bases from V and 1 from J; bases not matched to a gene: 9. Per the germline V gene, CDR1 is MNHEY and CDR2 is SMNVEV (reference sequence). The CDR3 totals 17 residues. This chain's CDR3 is CASSPGQGAGDNYGYTF. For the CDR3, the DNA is TGTGCCAGCAGTCCAGGACAGGGGGCTGGGGATAACTATGGCTACACCTTC.